What follows are 29 T cell receptor beta chains derived from one specimen sequenced in a study of identical twins. A single record per CDR3 protein comes from TCRdb applying MiXCR to the 5' RACE reads. The sample carries roughly 1.6 million distinct CDR3 sequences, around 33% recorded once. The sequenced material came from cord blood. The receptors shown here come from a newborn girl in good health.

This clonotype was observed a few times. J is TRBJ2-7 and V is TRBV2; no reliable D call. Deletions cut 8 bases from V and 2 bases from J, with 10 bases between. The CDR3 runs 12 residues. From germline, CDR1 is SNHLY and CDR2 FYNNEI. The CDR3 protein is CASVGRTYEQYF. CDR3 DNA sequence: TGTGCCAGCGTCGGCAGAACCTACGAGCAGTACTTC.

The chain combines TRBV23-1 with TRBJ2-3; D might be TRBD1 (6 bases). TRBV23-1 is recorded as an ORF, its role being uncertain. CDR3 length: 19 amino acids. V dropped 1 base and J dropped 2 bases, with 22 bases sitting between them. The CDR3 DNA sequence: TGCGCCAGCAGTCAATTATGTGGTAGACGCAGGGGTAACACAGATACGCAGTATTTT. Translating gives CASSQLCGRRRGNTDTQYF.

V gene TRBV3-1 combines with J gene TRBJ2-1, with 8 bases matching TRBD2. Looked up from germline, CDR1 is LGHDT and CDR2 is YNNKEL (reference sequence). The V and J ends lost 5 bases and 5 bases, in that order; junction bases with no gene match: 8. This CDR3 contains 15 residues. CDR3 loop: CASSVPGLGHNEQFF. In DNA form, the CDR3 reads TGTGCCAGCAGCGTTCCGGGACTAGGGCACAATGAGCAGTTCTTC.

This sequence joins TRBV7-9 and TRBJ2-3; 9 bases fit TRBD1. The CDR3 is 16 amino acids. Germline V gene data show CDR1 as SEHNR and CDR2 as FQNEAQ (reference sequence). V lost 5 bases and J lost 3; bases outside the gene matches: 9. As DNA, the CDR3 is TGTGCCAGCAGCATTGCCGGGACAGGGATTACAGATACGCAGTATTTT. Translating gives CASSIAGTGITDTQYF.

The chain has TRBV20-1 and TRBJ2-3; 8 nucleotides line up with TRBD2. There are 17 residues in the CDR3. Germline V gene lookup returns CDR1 DFQATT and CDR2 SNEGSKA (reference sequence). V trimming: 0 bases; J trimming: 1 base; junction bases outside the gene matches: 9. The CDR3 bases are TGCAGTGCTAGAGATCGGTTTAGCGGGGAGGGCACAGATACGCAGTATTTT. Translated, it gives CSARDRFSGEGTDTQYF.

This rearrangement joins TRBV20-1 to TRBJ2-5; D ambiguous. Germline CDR1 DFQATT, CDR2 SNEGSKA (reference sequence). V lost 1 base, J lost 5 bases, and 8 bases lay in between. The CDR3 sequence is 12 residues long. The CDR3 bases are TGCAGTGCTAGAGGGGTTAGGGAGACCCAGTACTTC. It is translated as CSARGVRETQYF.

This clonotype has just a few counts. The rearrangement joins TRBV29-1 to TRBJ1-2, with a possible D match to TRBD1 (5 bases). This CDR3 is built from 13 residues. The V and J ends lost 4 bases and 5 bases respectively, with 14 bases between them. Germline lookup yields CDR1 SQVTM and CDR2 ANQGSEA. CDR3 region: CSVGSRAEYGYTF. The CDR3 coding sequence is TGCAGCGTTGGAAGCAGGGCGGAGTATGGCTACACCTTC.

V is TRBV28 and J is TRBJ1-6; D perhaps matches TRBD1 (6 bases). With 7 bases removed from V and 6 bases from J, the gap between germline ends came to 13 bases. CDR1 is MDHEN and CDR2 is SYDVKM in the germline V gene. The CDR3 consists of 14 residues. The CDR3 sequence is CASTWGQFNSPLHF. CDR3 DNA sequence: TGTGCCAGCACCTGGGGGCAGTTTAATTCACCCCTCCACTTT.

The chain carries TRBV3-1 and TRBJ2-6; TRBD2 aligns across 14 bases. Looked up from germline, CDR1 is LGHDT and CDR2 is YNNKEL (reference sequence). The junction had 5 bases not matched to a gene; V was cut back by 4 bases and J by 3 bases. The CDR3 length is 18 residues. CDR3 bases: TGTGCCAGCAGCCCGAGACTAGCGGGAGGGGTTGGGGCCAACGTCCTGACTTTC. It encodes CASSPRLAGGVGANVLTF.

The genes are TRBV2 and TRBJ1-2, with 7 bases fitting TRBD1. Germline trimming cut 7 bases from V and 0 bases from J; bases unmatched to any gene: 5. The germline V gene has CDR1 SNHLY and CDR2 FYNNEI. The CDR3 is made up of 14 amino acids. CDR3 nucleotide sequence: TGTGCCAGCATTAAGGGGGCGGCTAACTATGGCTACACCTTC. Its protein product is CASIKGAANYGYTF. Looking up the rest from reference TRBV2 and TRBJ1-2 gives the full variable domain: EPEVTQTPSHQVTQMGQEVILRCVPISNHLYFYWYRQILGQKVEFLVSFYNNEISEKSEIFDDQFSVERPDGSNFTLKIRSTKLEDSAMYFCASIKGAANYGYTFGSGTRLTVV.

The genes are TRBV2 and TRBJ2-7; tentatively, D is TRBD1 (6 bases). This CDR3 comprises 16 residues. Deletions cut 4 bases from V and 2 bases from J, with 18 bases between. The germline V gene has CDR1 SNHLY and CDR2 FYNNEI. The CDR3 is CASSATYRDNAYEQYF. CDR3 coding DNA: TGTGCCAGCAGTGCTACATACCGGGACAACGCCTACGAGCAGTACTTC.

Only a few counts were recorded for this clonotype. CDR3 in amino acids: CASSRVGGATDSYEQYF. The DNA for the CDR3 is TGTGCCAGCAGTCGCGTAGGGGGAGCGACCGACTCCTACGAGCAGTACTTC. The chain is built from TRBV6-1 and TRBJ2-7, with D possibly TRBD1 on 6 matching bases. The germline V gene has CDR1 MNHNS and CDR2 SASEGT. V gave up 5 bases and J gave up 0 bases, with 20 bases separating them. The CDR3 extends over 17 amino acids.

In this sample, this clonotype turned up a few times. The chain couples TRBV7-2 to TRBJ1-5; 7 bases match TRBD1. This CDR3 has 13 amino acids. V was pared by 4 bases and J by 7 bases, with 4 bases of the junction left unmatched. Germline V gives CDR1 SGHTA, CDR2 FQGNSA. CDR3 sequence reads: CASSSQTGQPQHF. The CDR3 bases are TGTGCCAGCAGCTCCCAGACAGGGCAGCCCCAGCATTTT.

Only a few counts were recorded for this clonotype. The rearrangement links TRBV20-1 to TRBJ2-2, with 7 positions matching TRBD1. After removal of 2 bases from V and 2 bases from J, the junction contained 5 bases not matched to a gene. Germline CDR1 reads DFQATT; CDR2 reads SNEGSKA (reference sequence). This CDR3 has 15 residues. The CDR3, as DNA: TGCAGTGCTAGATCGACAGGGAAAAACACCGGGGAGCTGTTTTTT. Its protein product is CSARSTGKNTGELFF.

This clonotype was found a few times. The chain links TRBV14 to TRBJ2-1; D call uncertain. This CDR3 comprises 15 residues. With 4 bases removed from V and 3 bases from J, the gap between germline ends came to 13 bases. Germline V CDR1 and CDR2: SGHDN, FVKESK. CDR3 sequence: CASSPVRGHYNEQFF. For the CDR3, the DNA is TGTGCCAGCAGCCCGGTTAGAGGTCACTACAATGAGCAGTTCTTC.

To note about this clonotype: Relative to the germline gene, one junction end is altered; a read error may explain this. For the CDR3, the DNA is TGTACCAGCAGTTTATCGGCCGGGTATGGCAATCAGCCCCAGCATTTT. This codes for CTSSLSAGYGNQPQHF. The chain has TRBV27 and TRBJ1-5; no reliable D call. The germline V gene encodes CDR1 MNHEY and CDR2 SMNVEV (reference sequence). This CDR3 is built from 16 residues.

V usage is TRBV10-3 and J usage is TRBJ2-3, with 9 nucleotides matching TRBD2. The CDR3 runs 16 residues. Unmatched junction bases numbered 5, after V lost 2 bases and J lost 2 bases. The germline CDR1 and CDR2 sequences are ENHRY and SYGVKD. DNA for the CDR3: TGTGCCATCAGTGAGGGACTAGCGAGGGCCACAGATACGCAGTATTTT. This sequence encodes CAISEGLARATDTQYF.

V and J are TRBV20-1 and TRBJ2-5; D may be TRBD1 (5 bases). Germline V gene sequence: CDR1 DFQATT, CDR2 SNEGSKA (reference sequence). CDR3 length equals 13 residues. The V end was cut by 1 base, the J end by 11 bases, with 17 bases between. CDR3 nucleotides: TGCAGTGCTAGAGCTCCCCAGGGCAATGAGCAGTACTTC. Its protein product is CSARAPQGNEQYF.

The chain recombines TRBV5-6 with TRBJ1-6; a possible D gene is TRBD1 (5 bases). Trimming took 0 bases from V and 9 from J, leaving 13 bases between them. Germline loops: CDR1 SGHDT, CDR2 YYEEEE. The CDR3 runs to 15 residues. CDR3 amino acids: CASSLEGRGISPLHF. The CDR3 DNA reads TGTGCCAGCAGCTTGGAGGGGAGAGGAATTTCACCCCTCCACTTT.

This clonotype came up a few times. The chain carries TRBV24-1 and TRBJ2-4, with TRBD2 identical over 13 bases. Looked up from germline, CDR1 is KGHDR and CDR2 is SFDVKD. The J segment lost 13 bases and the V segment lost 4 bases, leaving 12 bases of the junction unmatched. This CDR3 has 16 amino acids. CDR3: CATSDLLAGGGNEQYF. The CDR3 DNA is TGTGCCACCAGTGACTTACTAGCGGGAGGGGGAAATGAGCAGTACTTC.

The V call is TRBV20-1, the J call TRBJ2-3; D possibly matches TRBD1 or TRBD2 (7 bases each). Germline values: CDR1 DFQATT, CDR2 SNEGSKA (reference sequence). CDR3 length: 14 residues. The V gene lost 4 bases and the J gene lost 6 bases, with 17 bases spanning the gap. CDR3 nucleotides: TGCAGTGCTACCCGACAGGGAGGGGGGGATACGCAGTATTTT. It encodes CSATRQGGGDTQYF.

This clonotype was detected many times. This chain joins TRBV12-3 or TRBV12-4 and TRBJ1-2; 7 bases agree with TRBD1. Trimming removed 1 base from V and 5 bases from J; junction bases left unmatched: 4. The CDR3 length is 14 residues. The CDR3 nucleotides are TGTGCCAGCAGTTTAGGGGCAGGGGGGTATGGCTACACCTTC. Encoded protein: CASSLGAGGYGYTF.

CDR3 coding DNA: TGCGCCAGCAGCGGAGGGGAATCTTCCGCCGATGAGCAGTTCTTC. This encodes CASSGGESSADEQFF. The chain is built from TRBV5-1 and TRBJ2-1; possible D gene TRBD2, 6 bases. Per the germline V gene, CDR1 is SGHRS and CDR2 is YFSETQ. Trimming took 4 bases from V and 8 from J, leaving 19 bases between them. The CDR3 is 15 residues long.

The chain is built from TRBV9 and TRBJ2-7, with D maybe TRBD1 (6 bases). Trimming stripped 0 bases from V and 2 bases from J, with 9 bases between. The length of the CDR3 is 14 residues. Germline CDR1 and CDR2: SGDLS and YYNGEE. The CDR3 spells CASSVGDITYEQYF. CDR3 in DNA: TGTGCCAGCAGCGTAGGGGACATCACCTACGAGCAGTACTTC. The whole variable domain, remainder taken from reference TRBV9 and TRBJ2-7, is DSGVTQTPKHLITATGQRVTLRCSPRSGDLSVYWYQQSLDQGLQFLIQYYNGEERAKGNILERFSAQQFPDLHSELNLSSLELGDSALYFCASSVGDITYEQYFGPGTRLTVT.

J is TRBJ1-1 and V is TRBV7-8; the D gene is possibly TRBD1 (6 bases). The germline gives CDR1 SGHVS, CDR2 FQNEAQ. This CDR3 is built from 13 residues. Trimming took off 3 bases at V and 7 bases at J, with 12 bases between the two ends. This CDR3 is CASSFGQRYEAFF. The CDR3 coding sequence is TGTGCCAGCAGCTTCGGACAGAGGTATGAAGCTTTCTTT.

This chain joins TRBV24-1 and TRBJ2-1, with TRBD2 matching 14 bases. The CDR3 has 13 amino acids. Germline V lookup: CDR1 KGHDR, CDR2 SFDVKD. Losses at the gene ends were 7 bases for V and 8 bases for J; bases not matched to a gene: 0. CDR3 loop: CATRGLAGDEQFF. The CDR3 DNA follows: TGTGCCACCAGGGGACTAGCGGGAGATGAGCAGTTCTTC.

V usage is TRBV28 and J usage is TRBJ1-6; possibly TRBD1 for D (5 bases). CDR1 is MDHEN and CDR2 is SYDVKM in the germline V gene. Between the trimmed V and J ends, which lost 6 bases and 9 bases, there was a span of 9 bases. CDR3 length equals 12 residues. The DNA for the CDR3 is TGTGCCAGCAGCCCAGACAGTTCACCCCTCCACTTT. It translates to CASSPDSSPLHF.

The rearrangement uses TRBV5-1 and TRBJ2-7; 8 positions match TRBD1. Trimming at V came to 4 bases and at J to 2 bases, leaving 8 bases not matched to a gene. CDR1 SGHRS and CDR2 YFSETQ come from the germline V gene. The CDR3 sequence is 15 residues long. CDR3 protein: CASSLWTGSTYEQYF. In DNA form, the CDR3 reads TGCGCCAGCAGCCTATGGACAGGGTCCACCTACGAGCAGTACTTC.

The V gene is TRBV6-6, the J gene TRBJ2-7; 9 nucleotides match TRBD1. Germline CDR1 and CDR2: MNHNY and SVGAGI (reference sequence). J gave up 3 bases and V 0 bases, and 3 bases lay outside the gene matches. This CDR3 region has 15 residues. For the CDR3, the DNA is TGTGCCAGCAGTTACTCCCTGACAGGGGGCTACGAGCAGTACTTC. Its protein product is CASSYSLTGGYEQYF.